Detailed here is one T cell receptor beta chain. Its antigen is unidentified. This record belongs to a study of tumor-infiltrating lymphocytes in localized non-small cell lung cancer. Study context: Patients included smokers and never-smokers with various histologies, some sampled after neoadjuvant chemotherapy. Whole-study findings and limits: TCRbeta sequencing showed higher T cell infiltration in tumors than uninvolved lung. T-cell fraction did not differ between immunotypes IM1 and IM2.

This CDR3 spans 16 amino acids. CDR1 and CDR2 from the germline V gene are SGDLS and YYNGEE. Trimming removed 0 bases from V and 4 bases from J, with 14 bases in between. This table comes from immunoSEQ multiplex PCR, and its TCRdb copy is limited to in-frame clones, with some not included. The sample lists around 15,000 clones, approximately 80% occurring once. J is TRBJ2-1 and V is TRBV9, with D unclear. Material for sequencing was uninvolved lung tissue not adjacent to the tumor. This receptor was identified in a human donor with non-small cell lung cancer. CDR3 bases: TGTGCCAGCAGCGTAGTTCTCGGTACGGATTACAATGAGCAGTTCTTC. As protein: CASSVVLGTDYNEQFF.